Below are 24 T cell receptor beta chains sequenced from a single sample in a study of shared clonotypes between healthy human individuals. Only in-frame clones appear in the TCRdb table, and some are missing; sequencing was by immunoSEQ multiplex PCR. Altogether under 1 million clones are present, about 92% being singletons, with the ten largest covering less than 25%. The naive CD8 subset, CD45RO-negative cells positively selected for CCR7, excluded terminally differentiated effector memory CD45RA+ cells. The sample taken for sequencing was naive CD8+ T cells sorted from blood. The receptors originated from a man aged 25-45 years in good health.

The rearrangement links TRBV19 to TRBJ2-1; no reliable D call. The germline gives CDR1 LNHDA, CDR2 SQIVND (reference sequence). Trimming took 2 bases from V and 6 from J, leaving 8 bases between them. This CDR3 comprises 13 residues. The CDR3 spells CASSITSSNEQFF. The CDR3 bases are TGTGCCAGTAGTATAACGTCTAGCAATGAGCAGTTCTTC.

CDR3 protein: CASSPGGVRELFF. DNA for the CDR3: TGTGCCAGCAGCCCAGGTGGGGTCCGGGAGCTGTTTTTT. The V call is TRBV7-6, the J call TRBJ2-2; no firm D call. This CDR3 spans 13 amino acids. V was cut by 5 bases and J by 9 bases, with 13 bases left in between. In germline, CDR1 is SGHVS, CDR2 FNYEAQ.

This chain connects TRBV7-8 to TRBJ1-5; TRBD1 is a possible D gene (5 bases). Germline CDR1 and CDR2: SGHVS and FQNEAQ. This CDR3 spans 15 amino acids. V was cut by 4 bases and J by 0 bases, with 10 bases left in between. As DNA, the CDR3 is TGTGCCAGCAGCTCCTCCCAGGGTAGCAATCAGCCCCAGCATTTT. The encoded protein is CASSSSQGSNQPQHF.

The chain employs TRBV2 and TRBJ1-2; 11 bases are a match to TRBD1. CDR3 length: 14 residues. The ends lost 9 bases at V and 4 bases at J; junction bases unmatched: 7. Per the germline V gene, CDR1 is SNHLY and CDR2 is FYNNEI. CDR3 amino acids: CARQGQGESYGYTF. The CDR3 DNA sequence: TGTGCCAGGCAGGGACAGGGGGAAAGCTATGGCTACACCTTC.

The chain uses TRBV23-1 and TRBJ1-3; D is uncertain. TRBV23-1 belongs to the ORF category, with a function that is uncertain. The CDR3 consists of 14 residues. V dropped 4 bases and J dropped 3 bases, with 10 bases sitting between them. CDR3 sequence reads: CASSPRISGNTIYF. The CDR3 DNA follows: TGCGCCAGCAGTCCGAGGATCAGTGGAAACACCATATATTTT.

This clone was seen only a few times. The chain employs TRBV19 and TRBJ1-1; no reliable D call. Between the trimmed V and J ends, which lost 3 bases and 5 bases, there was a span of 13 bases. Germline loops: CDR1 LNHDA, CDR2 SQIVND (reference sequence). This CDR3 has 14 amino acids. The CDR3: CASSIYSVRTEAFF. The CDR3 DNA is TGTGCCAGTAGTATTTACTCGGTCCGGACTGAAGCTTTCTTT. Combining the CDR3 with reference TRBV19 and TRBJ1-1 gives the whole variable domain DGGITQSPKYLFRKEGQNVTLSCEQNLNHDAMYWYRQDPGQGLRLIYYSQIVNDFQKGDIAEGYSVSREKKESFPLTVTSAQKNPTAFYLCASSIYSVRTEAFFGQGTRLTVV.

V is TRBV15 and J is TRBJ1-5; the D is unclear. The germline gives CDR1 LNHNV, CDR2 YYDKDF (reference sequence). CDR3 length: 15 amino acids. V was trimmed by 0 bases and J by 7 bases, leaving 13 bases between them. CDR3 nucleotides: TGTGCCACCAGCAGAGATGGAGGAACTAGGCAGCCCCAGCATTTT. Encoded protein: CATSRDGGTRQPQHF.

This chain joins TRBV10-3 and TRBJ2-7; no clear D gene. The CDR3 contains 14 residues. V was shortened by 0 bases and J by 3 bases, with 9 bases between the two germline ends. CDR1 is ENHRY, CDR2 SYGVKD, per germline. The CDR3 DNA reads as TGTGCCATCAGTGAGTCGGGAAACAACTACGAGCAGTACTTC. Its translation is CAISESGNNYEQYF.

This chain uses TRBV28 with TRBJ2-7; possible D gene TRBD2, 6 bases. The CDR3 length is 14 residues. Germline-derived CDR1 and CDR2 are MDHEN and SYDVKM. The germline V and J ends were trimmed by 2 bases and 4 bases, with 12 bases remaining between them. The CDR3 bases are TGTGCCAGCAGTTTAACTAGCTTAGGGTACGAGCAGTACTTC. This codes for CASSLTSLGYEQYF.

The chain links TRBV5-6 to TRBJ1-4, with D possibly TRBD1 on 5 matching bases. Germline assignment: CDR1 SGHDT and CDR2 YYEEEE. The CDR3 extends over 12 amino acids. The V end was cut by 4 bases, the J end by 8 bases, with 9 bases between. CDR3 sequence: CASSAQGEKLFF. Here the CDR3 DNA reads TGTGCCAGCAGCGCCCAGGGAGAAAAACTGTTTTTT.

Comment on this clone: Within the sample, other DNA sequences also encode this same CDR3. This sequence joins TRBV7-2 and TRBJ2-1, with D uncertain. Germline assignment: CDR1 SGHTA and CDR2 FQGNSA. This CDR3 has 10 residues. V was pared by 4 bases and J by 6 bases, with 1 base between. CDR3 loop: CASSSNEQFF. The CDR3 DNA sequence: TGTGCCAGCAGCTCCAATGAGCAGTTCTTC.

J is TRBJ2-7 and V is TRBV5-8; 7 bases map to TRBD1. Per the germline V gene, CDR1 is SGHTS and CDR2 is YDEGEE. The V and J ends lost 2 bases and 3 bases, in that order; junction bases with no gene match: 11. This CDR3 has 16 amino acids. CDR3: CASSLGGRGIFYEQYF. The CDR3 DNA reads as TGTGCCAGCAGCTTAGGGGGCAGGGGTATATTCTACGAGCAGTACTTC.

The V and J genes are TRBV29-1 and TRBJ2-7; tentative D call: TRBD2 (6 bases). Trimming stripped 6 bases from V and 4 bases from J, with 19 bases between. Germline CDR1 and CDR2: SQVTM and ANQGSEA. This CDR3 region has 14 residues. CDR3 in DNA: TGCAGCGTCGTTTATCGGGGAGGTCCTTACGAGCAGTACTTC. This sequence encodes CSVVYRGGPYEQYF.

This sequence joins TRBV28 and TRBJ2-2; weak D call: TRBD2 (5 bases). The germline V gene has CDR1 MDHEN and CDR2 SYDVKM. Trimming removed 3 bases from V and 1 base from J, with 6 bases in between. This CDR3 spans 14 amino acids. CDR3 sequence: CASSLEVNTGELFF. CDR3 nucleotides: TGTGCCAGCAGTTTGGAGGTGAACACCGGGGAGCTGTTTTTT.

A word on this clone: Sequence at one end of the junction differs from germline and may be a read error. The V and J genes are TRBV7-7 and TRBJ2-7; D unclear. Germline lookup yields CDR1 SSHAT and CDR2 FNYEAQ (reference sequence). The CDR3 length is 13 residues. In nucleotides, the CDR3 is TGTGCTAGCAGCTTCAGCCAGACCTACGAGCAGTACTTC. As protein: CASSFSQTYEQYF.

The CDR3 nucleotides are TGTGCCAGCAGCGTAGGTGGAACAGGGCTTGTCTATGGCTACACCTTC. Translating it yields CASSVGGTGLVYGYTF. This chain joins TRBV9 and TRBJ1-2; tentatively, D is TRBD1 (6 bases). There are 16 residues in the CDR3. Deletions cut 0 bases from V and 4 bases from J, with 16 bases between. The germline gives CDR1 SGDLS, CDR2 YYNGEE.

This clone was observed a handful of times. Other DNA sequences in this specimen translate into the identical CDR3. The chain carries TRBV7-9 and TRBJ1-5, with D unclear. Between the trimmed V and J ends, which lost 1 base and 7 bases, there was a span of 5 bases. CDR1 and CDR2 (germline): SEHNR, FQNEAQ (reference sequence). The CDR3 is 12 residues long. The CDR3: CASSLGGQPQHF. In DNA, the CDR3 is TGTGCCAGCAGCTTAGGAGGCCAGCCCCAGCATTTT.

This CDR3 is CASTGGTSGLEQYF. Here the CDR3 DNA reads TGTGCCAGCACCGGGGGGACTAGCGGTCTGGAGCAGTACTTC. This chain connects TRBV7-2 to TRBJ2-7, with 11 bases aligning to TRBD2. The germline V gene encodes CDR1 SGHTA and CDR2 FQGNSA. The CDR3 loop spans 14 amino acids. Trimming cost V 7 bases and J 7 bases; bases outside gene matches: 9.

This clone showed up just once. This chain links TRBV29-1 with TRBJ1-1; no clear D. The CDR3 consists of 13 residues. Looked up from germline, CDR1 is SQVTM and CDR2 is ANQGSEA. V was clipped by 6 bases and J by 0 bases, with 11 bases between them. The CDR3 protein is CSVGRKMNTEAFF. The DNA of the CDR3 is TGCAGCGTCGGAAGGAAGATGAACACTGAAGCTTTCTTT. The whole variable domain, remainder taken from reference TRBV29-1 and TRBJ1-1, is SAVISQKPSRDICQRGTSLTIQCQVDSQVTMMFWYRQQPGQSLTLIATANQGSEATYESGFVIDKFPISRPNLTFSTLTVSNMSPEDSSIYLCSVGRKMNTEAFFGQGTRLTVV.

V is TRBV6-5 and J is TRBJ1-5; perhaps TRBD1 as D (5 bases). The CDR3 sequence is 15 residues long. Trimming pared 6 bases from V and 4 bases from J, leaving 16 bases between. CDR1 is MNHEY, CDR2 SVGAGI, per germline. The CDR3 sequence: CASRRDWDANQPQHF. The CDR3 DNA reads TGTGCCAGCAGGAGAGATTGGGACGCTAATCAGCCCCAGCATTTT.

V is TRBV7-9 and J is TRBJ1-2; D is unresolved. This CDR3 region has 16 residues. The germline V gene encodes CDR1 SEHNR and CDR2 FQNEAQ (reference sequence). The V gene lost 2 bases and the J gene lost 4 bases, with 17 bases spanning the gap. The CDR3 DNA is TGTGCCAGCAGCTTACCGCTCTCCGGGCCGATCTATGGCTACACCTTC. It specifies CASSLPLSGPIYGYTF.

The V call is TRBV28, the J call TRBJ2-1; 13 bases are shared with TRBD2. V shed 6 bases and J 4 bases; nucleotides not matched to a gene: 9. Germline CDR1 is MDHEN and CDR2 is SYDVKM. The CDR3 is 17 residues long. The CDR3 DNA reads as TGTGCCAGCAGCACTAGGACTAGCGGGAGTCCTTACAATGAGCAGTTCTTC. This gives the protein CASSTRTSGSPYNEQFF.

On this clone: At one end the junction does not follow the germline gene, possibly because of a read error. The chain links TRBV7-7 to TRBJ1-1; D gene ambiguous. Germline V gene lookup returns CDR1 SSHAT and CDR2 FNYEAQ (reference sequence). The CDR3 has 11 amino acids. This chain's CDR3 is CASSWFGKAFF. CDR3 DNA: TGTGCTAGCAGCTGGTTCGGGAAAGCTTTCTTT.

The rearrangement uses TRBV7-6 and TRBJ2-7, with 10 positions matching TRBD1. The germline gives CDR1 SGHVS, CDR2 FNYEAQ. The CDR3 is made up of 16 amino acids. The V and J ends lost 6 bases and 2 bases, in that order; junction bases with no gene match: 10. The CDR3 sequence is CASSLLGQGVTYEQYF. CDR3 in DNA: TGTGCCAGCAGTCTGTTAGGACAGGGGGTAACCTACGAGCAGTACTTC.